These T cell receptor beta chains were read from a single sample in a study of T cell changes during pregnancy in multiple sclerosis. The data were produced by immunoSEQ multiplex PCR, yet TCRdb's version contains in-frame clones alone and is incomplete. The sample holds under 60,000 clones, around 92% seen once. This specimen consisted of CD4+ T cells from peripheral blood mononuclear cells, obtained after pregnancy. The receptors derive from a female donor with multiple sclerosis, enrolled in a pregnancy study. The CDR3 runs from the conserved cysteine through the conserved F or W. D genes are given only for firm matches. Where a row states a size, it is once, few, many or the class of an expanded clone; other rows omit it.

abundance,d_gene,v_gene,j_gene,CDR3aa,CDR3nt
NA,NA,TRBV10-3,TRBJ1-3,CAISAGGGNTIYF,TGTGCCATCAGTGCGGGTGGGGGAAACACCATATATTTT
NA,NA,TRBV7-8,TRBJ1-6,CASSLGLGGDSPLHF,TGTGCCAGCAGCTTAGGCCTTGGAGGGGATTCACCCCTCCACTTT
NA,NA,TRBV9,TRBJ2-2,CASSVGPGETGELFF,TGTGCCAGCAGCGTAGGTCCGGGGGAAACCGGGGAGCTGTTTTTT
NA,NA,TRBV23-1,TRBJ1-2,CASSQITTDETNYGYTF,TGCGCCAGCAGTCAAATCACCACAGATGAAACTAACTATGGCTACACCTTC
NA,TRBD1,TRBV7-9,TRBJ1-1,CASSTGQERRF,TGTGCCAGCAGCACCGGACAGGAGCGAAGGTTT
NA,NA,TRBV14,TRBJ1-1,CASSQKLRVTEAFF,TGTGCCAGCAGCCAAAAACTACGGGTCACTGAAGCTTTCTTT
NA,NA,TRBV18,TRBJ1-4,CASSPRASTNEKLFF,TGTGCCAGCTCACCCCGCGCCTCAACTAATGAAAAACTGTTTTTT
NA,TRBD2,TRBV7-2,TRBJ2-7,CASSSRELAGGYTYEQYF,TGTGCCAGCAGCTCTAGGGAACTAGCGGGGGGGTACACCTACGAGCAGTACTTC
NA,TRBD1,TRBV11-1,TRBJ2-4,CASSLAGDRENIQYF,TGTGCCAGCAGCTTAGCGGGGGACAGGGAGAACATTCAGTACTTC
NA,NA,TRBV15,TRBJ1-1,CATSRDYTGSGAFF,TGTGCCACCAGCAGAGATTATACAGGGAGCGGTGCTTTCTTT
once,TRBD2,TRBV7-3,TRBJ2-1,CASSLAGTSGLNEQFF,TGTGCCAGCAGCTTAGCGGGGACTAGCGGCCTCAATGAGCAGTTCTTC
NA,NA,TRBV4-3,TRBJ1-2,CASSQEDNIAYGYTF,TGCGCCAGCAGCCAAGAGGACAACATAGCCTATGGCTACACCTTC
NA,TRBD2,TRBV9,TRBJ2-2,CASSVAAGGGRRELFF,TGTGCCAGCAGCGTAGCTGCCGGCGGGGGGCGCCGGGAGCTGTTTTTT
NA,NA,TRBV6-5,TRBJ1-2,CASSLQGNYGYTF,TGTGCCAGCAGTCTTCAGGGTAACTATGGCTACACCTTC
NA,NA,TRBV14,TRBJ2-5,CASSQARGLWETQYF,TGTGCCAGCAGCCAAGCCCGAGGGCTCTGGGAGACCCAGTACTTC
once,NA,TRBV18,TRBJ2-5,CASSPQAQARVQETQYF,TGTGCCAGCTCACCACAAGCGCAAGCCCGAGTCCAAGAGACCCAGTACTTC
once,TRBD1,TRBV9,TRBJ1-3,CASSGPQGANSGNTIYF,TGTGCCAGCAGCGGACCTCAGGGGGCAAACTCTGGAAACACCATATATTTT
NA,TRBD1,TRBV18,TRBJ1-4,CASSPPSRGLEKLFF,TGTGCCAGCTCACCACCGTCCAGGGGGCTTGAAAAACTGTTTTTT
NA,NA,TRBV7-2,TRBJ2-7,CASSFRGTYEQYF,TGTGCCAGCAGCTTTAGGGGGACCTACGAGCAGTACTTC
NA,NA,TRBV30,TRBJ2-3,CAWGKQGTDTQYF,TGTGCCTGGGGTAAACAGGGTACAGATACGCAGTATTTT
NA,NA,TRBV7-2,TRBJ1-4,CASSLESQGNEKLFF,TGTGCCAGCAGCTTAGAATCACAGGGTAATGAAAAACTGTTTTTT
NA,TRBD2,TRBV27,TRBJ2-6,CASSPGRSGANVLTF,TGTGCCAGCAGTCCCGGGAGGTCTGGGGCCAACGTCCTGACTTTC
NA,NA,TRBV5-6,TRBJ2-2,CASSLGARQAGELFF,TGTGCCAGCAGCTTGGGAGCCCGGCAGGCCGGGGAGCTGTTTTTT
NA,TRBD1,TRBV5-6,TRBJ1-5,CASSTLQGNNQPQHF,TGTGCCAGCAGCACCCTACAGGGGAACAATCAGCCCCAGCATTTT
NA,TRBD1,TRBV18,TRBJ2-7,CASSPARQGANPNDYEQYF,TGTGCCAGCTCGCCAGCAAGACAGGGGGCAAACCCTAATGACTACGAGCAGTACTTC
once,NA,TRBV27,TRBJ1-1,CASSLQGNTEAFF,TGTGCCAGCAGTTTACAGGGGAACACTGAAGCTTTCTTT
NA,NA,TRBV7-8,TRBJ1-2,CASSFGGGYGYTF,TGTGCCAGCAGCTTCGGGGGTGGCTATGGCTACACCTTC
NA,TRBD1,TRBV2,TRBJ1-1,CASRRGQGLGGTTEAFF,TGTGCCAGCAGGAGGGGACAGGGCTTAGGGGGAACAACTGAAGCTTTCTTT
NA,NA,TRBV6-5,TRBJ2-5,CASSFRGGEQYF,TGTGCCAGCAGTTTTAGAGGAGGAGAGCAGTACTTC
NA,NA,TRBV5-1,TRBJ2-2,CASSLKPPGGGNTGELFF,TGCGCCAGCAGCTTGAAACCTCCGGGGGGCGGTAACACCGGGGAGCTGTTTTTT
NA,NA,TRBV11-1,TRBJ1-1,CASSLDRVREAFF,TGTGCCAGCAGCTTAGACAGGGTACGTGAAGCTTTCTTT
NA,TRBD1,TRBV30,TRBJ2-3,CAGDRGPDTQYF,TGTGCCGGGGACAGGGGGCCAGATACGCAGTATTTT
few,NA,TRBV27,TRBJ2-3,CASSDPWAGADTQYF,TGTGCCAGCAGTGACCCTTGGGCCGGGGCAGATACGCAGTATTTT
NA,NA,TRBV4-3,TRBJ1-2,CASSQVVGAANYGYTF,TGCGCCAGCAGCCAAGTTGTTGGGGCGGCTAACTATGGCTACACCTTC
NA,TRBD2,TRBV4-3,TRBJ2-2,CASSQELAGFTGTGELFF,TGCGCCAGCAGCCAAGAACTAGCGGGGTTTACGGGGACCGGGGAGCTGTTTTTT
NA,TRBD2,TRBV7-3,TRBJ2-7,CASSLIPTSGGEQYF,TGTGCCAGCAGCTTAATCCCGACTAGCGGAGGCGAGCAGTACTTC
few,NA,TRBV5-6,TRBJ2-1,CASSLGGQVDEQFF,TGTGCCAGCAGCTTGGGGGGGCAGGTCGATGAGCAGTTCTTC
NA,NA,TRBV14,TRBJ1-2,CASSQGQGQPPGYTF,TGTGCCAGCAGCCAAGGACAAGGACAACCTCCTGGCTACACCTTC
NA,TRBD1,TRBV7-2,TRBJ1-2,CASSLGGGVVSYGYTF,TGTGCCAGCAGCTTAGGAGGGGGCGTAGTCTCCTATGGCTACACCTTC
NA,NA,TRBV5-6,TRBJ1-5,CASSWGGNQPQHF,TGTGCCAGCAGCTGGGGGGGCAATCAGCCCCAGCATTTT
few,TRBD1,TRBV7-2,TRBJ1-6,CASSLGGTDNSPLHF,TGTGCCAGCAGCTTAGGAGGGACAGATAATTCACCCCTCCACTTT
NA,TRBD2,TRBV7-2,TRBJ2-5,CASSFSSGPQETQYF,TGTGCCAGCAGCTTTTCTAGCGGACCCCAAGAGACCCAGTACTTC
NA,NA,TRBV4-1,TRBJ1-2,CASSQGEGEGRSGYTF,TGCGCCAGCAGCCAAGGGGAGGGCGAGGGGAGGAGCGGCTACACCTTC
once,NA,TRBV27,TRBJ1-1,CASSPEWGRGTEAFF,TGTGCCAGCAGCCCAGAGTGGGGTAGGGGCACTGAAGCTTTCTTT
NA,NA,TRBV7-2,TRBJ1-6,CASSLVQGNSPLHF,TGTGCCAGCAGCTTAGTCCAGGGAAATTCACCCCTCCACTTT
NA,NA,TRBV6-5,TRBJ2-3,CASMQWRGLTDTQYF,TGTGCCAGCATGCAGTGGAGGGGCCTCACAGATACGCAGTATTTT
once,TRBD2,TRBV6-1,TRBJ2-1,CASRPGTSGYNEQFF,TGTGCCAGCAGGCCCGGGACTAGCGGTTACAATGAGCAGTTCTTC
NA,TRBD2,TRBV14,TRBJ2-7,CASSHKRGERQYF,TGTGCCAGCAGCCACAAGCGGGGGGAGAGGCAGTACTTC
NA,NA,TRBV5-1,TRBJ2-3,CASSLSDTSTDTQYF,TGCGCCAGCAGCTTGTCGGACACTAGCACAGATACGCAGTATTTT
NA,NA,TRBV10-3,TRBJ1-2,CAISRSEGYGYTF,TGTGCCATCAGCCGATCGGAGGGGTATGGCTACACCTTC
NA,NA,TRBV2,TRBJ2-2,CASKGGVANTGELFF,TGTGCCTCCAAGGGGGGGGTCGCGAACACCGGGGAGCTGTTTTTT
NA,TRBD2,TRBV18,TRBJ2-5,CASSGLAGVETQYF,TGTGCCAGCTCAGGCCTAGCGGGGGTAGAGACCCAGTACTTC